This TCR beta chain is drawn from a study of cytomegalovirus exposure and HLA in healthy donors. The study ran its PCR with 60 Vbeta and 13 Jbeta primers. In the source study's methods: Unique TCR beta chains totaled around 86 million in a later count, with about 11 million of them shared. The table came from immunoSEQ multiplex PCR; TCRdb's copy has only in-frame clones and leaves some out. Clone size and V and J calls were adopted from that table, with D and trimming inferred from the DNA. The sample includes some 130,000 clones, approximately 78% of them seen just once. This CDR3 contains 11 residues. The germline V gene encodes CDR1 MNHNY and CDR2 SVGAGI (reference sequence). V was cut by 0 bases and J by 12 bases, with 8 bases left in between.

This TCR derives from a woman aged 30 to 39 in good health and CMV-seropositive. V usage is TRBV6-6 and J usage is TRBJ1-1; no clear D. Specimen: PBMCs. As DNA, the CDR3 is TGTGCCAGCAGTTACTCGATGCGTTCTTTCTTT. It yields the protein CASSYSMRSFF.